The clone carrying this TCR beta chain was seen a handful of times. The data were obtained in a study of T cell changes during pregnancy in multiple sclerosis. Trimming removed 6 bases from V and 4 bases from J; junction bases left unmatched: 4. Germline V gene lookup returns CDR1 SGDLS and CDR2 YYNGEE. The CDR3 runs 14 residues. This table comes from immunoSEQ multiplex PCR, and its TCRdb copy is limited to in-frame clones, with some not included. The profile shows tens of thousands of clones, roughly nine tenths of them singletons. The V and J genes are TRBV9 and TRBJ2-2; 9 bases line up with TRBD2. Sequencing used peripheral blood, obtained in the first trimester of pregnancy. This clonotype was sampled from a female donor in good health, enrolled as a control in a pregnancy study. The CDR3: CASTTSGSTGELFF. CDR3 bases: TGTGCCAGCACCACTAGCGGGTCCACCGGGGAGCTGTTTTTT.